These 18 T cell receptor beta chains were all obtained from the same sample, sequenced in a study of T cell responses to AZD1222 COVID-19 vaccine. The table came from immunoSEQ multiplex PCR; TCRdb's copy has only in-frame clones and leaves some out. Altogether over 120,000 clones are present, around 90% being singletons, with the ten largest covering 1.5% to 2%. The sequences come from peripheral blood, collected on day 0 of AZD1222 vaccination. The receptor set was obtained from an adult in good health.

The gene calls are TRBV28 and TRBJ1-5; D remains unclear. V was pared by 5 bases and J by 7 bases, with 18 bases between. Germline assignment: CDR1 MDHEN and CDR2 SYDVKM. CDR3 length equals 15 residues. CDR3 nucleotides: TGTGCCAGCAGTGTTAGCCCCATGAGGAGGCAGCCCCAGCATTTT. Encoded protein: CASSVSPMRRQPQHF.

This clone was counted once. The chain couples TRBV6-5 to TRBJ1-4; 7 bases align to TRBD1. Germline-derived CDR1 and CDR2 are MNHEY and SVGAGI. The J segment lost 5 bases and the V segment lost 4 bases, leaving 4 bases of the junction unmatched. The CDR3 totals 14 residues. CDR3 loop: CASSWDSKNEKLFF. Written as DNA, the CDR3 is TGTGCCAGCAGTTGGGACAGCAAAAATGAAAAACTGTTTTTT.

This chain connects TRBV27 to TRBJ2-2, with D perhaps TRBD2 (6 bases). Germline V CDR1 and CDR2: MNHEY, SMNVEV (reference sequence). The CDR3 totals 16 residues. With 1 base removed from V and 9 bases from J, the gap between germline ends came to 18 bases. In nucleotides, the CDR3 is TGTGCCAGCAGTTTATTAGTCGGGGAGGTCCGCCGGGAGCTGTTTTTT. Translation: CASSLLVGEVRRELFF.

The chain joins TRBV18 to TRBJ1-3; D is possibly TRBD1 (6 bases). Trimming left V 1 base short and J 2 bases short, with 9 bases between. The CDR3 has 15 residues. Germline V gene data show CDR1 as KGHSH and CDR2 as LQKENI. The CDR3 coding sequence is TGTGCCAGCTCACCACTTGGGACAACTGGAAACACCATATATTTT. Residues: CASSPLGTTGNTIYF.

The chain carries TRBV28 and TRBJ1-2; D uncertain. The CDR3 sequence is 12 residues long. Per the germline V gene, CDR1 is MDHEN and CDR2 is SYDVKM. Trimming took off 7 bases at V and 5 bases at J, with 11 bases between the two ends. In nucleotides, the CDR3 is TGTGCCAGCACTACCGAGAGGTATGGCTACACCTTC. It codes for CASTTERYGYTF.

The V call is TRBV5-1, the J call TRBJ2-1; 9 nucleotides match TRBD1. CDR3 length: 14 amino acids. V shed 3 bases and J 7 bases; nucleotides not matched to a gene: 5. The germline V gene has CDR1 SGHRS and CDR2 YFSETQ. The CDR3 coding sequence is TGCGCCAGCAGCTCACAGGGGGCGGGAAATGAGCAGTTCTTC. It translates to CASSSQGAGNEQFF.

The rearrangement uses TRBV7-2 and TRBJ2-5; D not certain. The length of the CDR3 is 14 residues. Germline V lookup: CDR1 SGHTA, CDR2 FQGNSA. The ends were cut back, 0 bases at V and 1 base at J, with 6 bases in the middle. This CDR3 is CASSLAGSQETQYF. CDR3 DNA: TGTGCCAGCAGCTTAGCAGGGTCCCAAGAGACCCAGTACTTC.

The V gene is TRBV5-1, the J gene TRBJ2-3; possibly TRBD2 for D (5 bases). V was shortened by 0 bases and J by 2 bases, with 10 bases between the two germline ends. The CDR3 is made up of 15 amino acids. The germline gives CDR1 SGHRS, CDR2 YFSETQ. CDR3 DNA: TGCGCCAGCAGCTTGGCGGCTAGCCCCACAGATACGCAGTATTTT. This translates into CASSLAASPTDTQYF.

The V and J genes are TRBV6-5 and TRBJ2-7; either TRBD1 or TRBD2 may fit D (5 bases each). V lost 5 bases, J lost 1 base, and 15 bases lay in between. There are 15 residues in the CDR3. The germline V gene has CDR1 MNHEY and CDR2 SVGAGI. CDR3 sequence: CASSPMGRVSYEQYF. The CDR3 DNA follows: TGTGCCAGCAGTCCGATGGGACGGGTATCCTACGAGCAGTACTTC.

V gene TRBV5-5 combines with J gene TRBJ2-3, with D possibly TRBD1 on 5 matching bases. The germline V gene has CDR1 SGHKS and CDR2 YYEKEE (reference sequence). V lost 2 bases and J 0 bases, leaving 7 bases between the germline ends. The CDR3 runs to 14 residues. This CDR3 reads CASSFYRSTDTQYF. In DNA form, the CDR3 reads TGTGCCAGCAGCTTCTACAGGAGCACAGATACGCAGTATTTT.

The CDR3 nucleotides are TGTGCCAGCAGTGTCACCGGGACTAGCGGGTTCAATGAGCAGTTCTTC. This gives the protein CASSVTGTSGFNEQFF. This sequence joins TRBV6-4 and TRBJ2-1; 12 nucleotides line up with TRBD2. The V segment lost 4 bases and the J segment 6 bases; nucleotides outside the gene matches: 7. Germline values: CDR1 MRHNA, CDR2 SNTAGT. This CDR3 contains 16 residues.

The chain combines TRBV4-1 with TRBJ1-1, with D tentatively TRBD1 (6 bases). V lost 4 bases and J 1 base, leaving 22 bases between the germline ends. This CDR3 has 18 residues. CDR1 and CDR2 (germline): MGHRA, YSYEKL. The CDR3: CASSPGTIGGPWNTEAFF. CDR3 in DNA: TGCGCCAGCAGCCCAGGGACGATCGGGGGGCCCTGGAACACTGAAGCTTTCTTT.

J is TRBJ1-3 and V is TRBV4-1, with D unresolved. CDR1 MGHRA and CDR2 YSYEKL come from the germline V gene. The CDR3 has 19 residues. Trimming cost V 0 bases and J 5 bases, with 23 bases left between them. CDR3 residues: CASSQDHGASTRSRNTIYF. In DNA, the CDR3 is TGCGCCAGCAGCCAAGATCATGGTGCCTCTACCCGGAGCCGAAACACCATATATTTT.

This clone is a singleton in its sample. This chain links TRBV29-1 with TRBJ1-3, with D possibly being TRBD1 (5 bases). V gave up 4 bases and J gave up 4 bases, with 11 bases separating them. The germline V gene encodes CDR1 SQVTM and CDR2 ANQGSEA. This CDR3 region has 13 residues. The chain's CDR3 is CSVGRGAGNTIYF. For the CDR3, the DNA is TGCAGCGTTGGAAGGGGTGCAGGAAACACCATATATTTT.

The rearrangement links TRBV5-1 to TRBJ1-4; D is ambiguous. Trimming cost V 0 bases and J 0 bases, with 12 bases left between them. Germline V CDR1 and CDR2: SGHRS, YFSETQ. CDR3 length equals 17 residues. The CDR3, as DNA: TGCGCCAGCAGCTTGGGTTTCGGGGAACCAACTAATGAAAAACTGTTTTTT. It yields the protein CASSLGFGEPTNEKLFF. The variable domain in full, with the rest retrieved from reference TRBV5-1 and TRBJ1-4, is KAGVTQTPRYLIKTRGQQVTLSCSPISGHRSVSWYQQTPGQGLQFLFEYFSETQRNKGNFPGRFSGRQFSNSRSEMNVSTLELGDSALYLCASSLGFGEPTNEKLFFGSGTQLSVL.

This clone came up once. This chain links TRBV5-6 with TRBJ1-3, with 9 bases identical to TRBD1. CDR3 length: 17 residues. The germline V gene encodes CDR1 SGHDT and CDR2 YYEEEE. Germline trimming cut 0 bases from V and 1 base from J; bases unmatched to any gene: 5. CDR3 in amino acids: CASSLEDRGLSGNTIYF. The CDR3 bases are TGTGCCAGCAGCTTGGAAGACAGGGGGTTGTCTGGAAACACCATATATTTT.

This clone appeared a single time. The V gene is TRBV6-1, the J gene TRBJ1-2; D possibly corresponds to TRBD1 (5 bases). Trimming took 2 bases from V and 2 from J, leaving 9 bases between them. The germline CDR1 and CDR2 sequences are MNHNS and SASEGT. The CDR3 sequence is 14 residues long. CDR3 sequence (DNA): TGTGCCAGCAGTGAACAGGGCCTAAACTATGGCTACACCTTC. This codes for CASSEQGLNYGYTF.

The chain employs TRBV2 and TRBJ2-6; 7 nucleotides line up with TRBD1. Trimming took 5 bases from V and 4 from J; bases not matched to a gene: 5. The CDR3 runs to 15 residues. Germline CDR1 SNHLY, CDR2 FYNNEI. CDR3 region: CASSLQGTGANVLTF. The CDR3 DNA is TGTGCCAGCAGTTTACAGGGGACCGGGGCCAACGTCCTGACTTTC.